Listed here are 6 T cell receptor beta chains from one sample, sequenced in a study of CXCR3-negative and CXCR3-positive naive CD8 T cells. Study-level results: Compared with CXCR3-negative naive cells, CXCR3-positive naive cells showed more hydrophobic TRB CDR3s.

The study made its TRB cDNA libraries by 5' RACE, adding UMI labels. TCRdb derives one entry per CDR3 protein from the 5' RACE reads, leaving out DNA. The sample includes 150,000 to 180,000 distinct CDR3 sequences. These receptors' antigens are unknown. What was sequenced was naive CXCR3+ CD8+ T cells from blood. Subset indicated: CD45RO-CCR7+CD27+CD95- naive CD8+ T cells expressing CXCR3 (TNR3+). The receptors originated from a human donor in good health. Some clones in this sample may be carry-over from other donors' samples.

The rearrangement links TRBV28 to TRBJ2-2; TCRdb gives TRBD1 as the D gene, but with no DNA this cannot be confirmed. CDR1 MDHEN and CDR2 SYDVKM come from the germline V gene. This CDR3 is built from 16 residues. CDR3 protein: CASRSPGQANTGELFF.

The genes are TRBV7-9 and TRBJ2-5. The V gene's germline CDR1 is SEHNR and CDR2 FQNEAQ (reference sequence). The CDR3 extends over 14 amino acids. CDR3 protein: CASSDGRQQETQYF.

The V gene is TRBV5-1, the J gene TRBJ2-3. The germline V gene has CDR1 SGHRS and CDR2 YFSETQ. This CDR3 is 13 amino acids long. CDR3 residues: CASSEENTDTQYF.

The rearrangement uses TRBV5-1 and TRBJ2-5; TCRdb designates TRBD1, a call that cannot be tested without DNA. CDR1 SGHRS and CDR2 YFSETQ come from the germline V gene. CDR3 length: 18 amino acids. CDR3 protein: CASRGVVWTGGEQETQYF.

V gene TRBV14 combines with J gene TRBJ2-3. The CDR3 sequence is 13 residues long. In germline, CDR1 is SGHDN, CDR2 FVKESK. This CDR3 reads CASSQDNGHTQYF.

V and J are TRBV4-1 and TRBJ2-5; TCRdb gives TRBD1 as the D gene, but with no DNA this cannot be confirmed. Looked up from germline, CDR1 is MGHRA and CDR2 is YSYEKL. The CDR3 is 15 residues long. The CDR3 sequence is CASSQGGQAQETQYF.